Below are 4 T cell receptor beta chains sequenced from a single sample in a study of OX40 agonist ivuxolimab in advanced cancers. Assay: immunoSEQ multiplex PCR; the TCRdb copy retains only in-frame clones and omits some. The repertoire consists of 65,000 to 80,000 clones, with around 86% occurring once and the leading ten covering approximately 0.99%. The sequences come from CD4+ or CD8+ T cells sorted from blood, collected in a trial of the OX40 agonist ivuxolimab. All receptors derive from an adult with an advanced solid tumor such as melanoma, head and neck, liver or kidney cancer.

The chain employs TRBV5-1 and TRBJ1-5, with TRBD1 matching 7 bases. Unmatched junction bases numbered 6, after V lost 9 bases and J lost 3 bases. The CDR3 is made up of 13 amino acids. The germline V gene encodes CDR1 SGHRS and CDR2 YFSETQ. CDR3 bases: TGCGCCACCAAGGGACAGAACAATCAGCCCCAGCATTTT. Its protein product is CATKGQNNQPQHF. Looking up the rest from reference TRBV5-1 and TRBJ1-5 gives the full variable domain: KAGVTQTPRYLIKTRGQQVTLSCSPISGHRSVSWYQQTPGQGLQFLFEYFSETQRNKGNFPGRFSGRQFSNSRSEMNVSTLELGDSALYLCATKGQNNQPQHFGDGTRLSIL.

This chain uses TRBV2 with TRBJ2-5; TRBD1 matches 7 bases. The CDR3 runs 16 residues. Trimming took 7 bases from V and 0 from J; bases not matched to a gene: 11. The germline gives CDR1 SNHLY, CDR2 FYNNEI. The CDR3 protein is CASKPGQTEYQETQYF. The DNA for the CDR3 is TGTGCCAGCAAACCGGGACAGACAGAGTACCAAGAGACCCAGTACTTC.

The chain recombines TRBV2 with TRBJ1-2; no firm D call. Germline CDR1 and CDR2: SNHLY and FYNNEI. The ends were cut back, 1 base at V and 1 base at J, with 4 bases in the middle. The CDR3 has 13 residues. CDR3 region: CASSEDLNYGYTF. CDR3 in DNA: TGTGCCAGCAGTGAAGACCTTAACTATGGCTACACCTTC.

The chain employs TRBV5-1 and TRBJ2-7; 8 bases are shared with TRBD1. CDR1 SGHRS and CDR2 YFSETQ come from the germline V gene. This CDR3 region has 14 residues. V dropped 4 bases and J dropped 3; count of bases not matched to a gene: 6. The CDR3 sequence is CASSLGQGNYEQYF. The DNA for the CDR3 is TGCGCCAGCAGCCTAGGACAGGGAAACTACGAGCAGTACTTC.